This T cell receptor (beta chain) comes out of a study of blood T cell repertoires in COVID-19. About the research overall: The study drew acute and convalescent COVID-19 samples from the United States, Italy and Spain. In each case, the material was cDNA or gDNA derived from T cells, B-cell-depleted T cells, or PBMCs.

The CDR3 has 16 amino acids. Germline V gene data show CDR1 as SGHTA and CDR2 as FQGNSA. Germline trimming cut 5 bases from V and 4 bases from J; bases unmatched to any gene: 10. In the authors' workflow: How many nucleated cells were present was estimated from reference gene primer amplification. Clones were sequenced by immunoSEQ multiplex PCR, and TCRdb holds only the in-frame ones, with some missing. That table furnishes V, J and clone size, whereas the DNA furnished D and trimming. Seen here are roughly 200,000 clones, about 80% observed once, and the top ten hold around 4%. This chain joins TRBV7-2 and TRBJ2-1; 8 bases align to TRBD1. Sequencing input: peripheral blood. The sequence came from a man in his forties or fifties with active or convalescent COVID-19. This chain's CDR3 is CASSLAGTGNYNEQFF. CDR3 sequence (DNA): TGTGCCAGCAGCCTCGCAGGGACAGGAAATTACAATGAGCAGTTCTTC.